The 21 T cell receptor beta chains below all came from one sample that was sequenced in a study of prognosis after radiotherapy for stage I lung cancer. From genomic DNA, two-round multiplex PCR was used to amplify TCR beta CDR3. Amplification during the initial PCR round employed primers specific to each TRBV and TRBJ gene. TCRdb recomputed calls from the multiplex PCR reads with MiXCR, one row per CDR3 protein. The sample holds 9,500 to 12,000 distinct CDR3 sequences, under 45% seen once. The source material was PBMCs, sampled before or after stereotactic body radiation therapy (not recorded which). Source of these receptors: a donor aged 50 or older with non-small cell lung cancer.

This clonotype was observed many times. The chain uses TRBV7-2 and TRBJ1-4; D unclear. The CDR3 consists of 13 residues. The V end was cut by 2 bases, the J end by 7 bases, with 8 bases between. Germline values: CDR1 SGHTA, CDR2 FQGNSA. CDR3 protein: CASSLLLSEKLFF. DNA for the CDR3: TGTGCCAGCAGCTTATTGCTTTCTGAAAAACTGTTTTTT.

This clonotype showed up many times. The V call is TRBV7-8, the J call TRBJ2-4; 10 nucleotides line up with TRBD2. V lost 5 bases, J lost 0 bases, and 4 bases stayed unmatched. The germline V gene encodes CDR1 SGHVS and CDR2 FQNEAQ. The length of the CDR3 is 16 residues. The CDR3 nucleotides read TGTGCCAGCAGCCCAAGACTAGCGGGAGCCAAAAACATTCAGTACTTC. Translated: CASSPRLAGAKNIQYF.

About this clonotype: A much more abundant neighbour one base away suggests this may be a read error. The rearrangement links TRBV5-1 to TRBJ2-7; TRBD1 might be the D (6 bases). V was cut by 4 bases and J by 3 bases, with 14 bases left in between. Germline loops: CDR1 SGHRS, CDR2 YFSETQ. This CDR3 contains 14 residues. The CDR3 bases are TGCGCCAGCAGCCCAGGGGCAGGGCACTACGAGCAGTACGTC. Protein: CASSPGAGHYEQYV.

Concerning this clonotype: With a far larger clone one base away, a read error is the likely cause. The chain has TRBV6-9 and TRBJ1-5; a possible D gene is TRBD1 (5 bases). The CDR3 loop spans 15 amino acids. Germline values: CDR1 MNHGY, CDR2 SVAAGI. V was trimmed by 3 bases and J by 7 bases, leaving 16 bases between them. Written as DNA, the CDR3 is TGTGCCAGCAGTTACTTCGGACATGGCCCCCAGCCCCAGCATTTT. Its translation: CASSYFGHGPQPQHF.

In its sample, this clonotype was seen many times. The chain employs TRBV18 and TRBJ2-5, with unresolved D. V lost 6 bases to trimming and J lost 4 bases, with 9 bases between them. The CDR3 spans 12 residues. The germline CDR1 and CDR2 sequences are KGHSH and LQKENI. CDR3 in amino acids: CASSSAIETQYF. CDR3 coding DNA: TGTGCCAGCTCCTCTGCAATAGAGACCCAGTACTTC.

This clonotype was counted ten times or more. The chain recombines TRBV5-5 with TRBJ2-3; perhaps TRBD2 as D (6 bases). This CDR3 region has 16 residues. From germline, CDR1 is SGHKS and CDR2 YYEKEE (reference sequence). Trimming left V 6 bases short and J 0 bases short, with 17 bases between. The CDR3 nucleotides read TGTGCCAGCATCGAGCAACGGGGGTCTAGCACAGATACGCAGTATTTT. The encoded protein is CASIEQRGSSTDTQYF.

This clonotype was counted ten times or more. V usage is TRBV7-9 and J usage is TRBJ2-7; D is tentatively TRBD1 or TRBD2 (5 bases each). CDR1 SEHNR and CDR2 FQNEAQ come from the germline V gene (reference sequence). The CDR3 totals 15 residues. V was trimmed by 1 base and J by 6 bases, leaving 16 bases between them. The CDR3 protein is CASSLGPSGGGEQYV. CDR3 DNA: TGTGCCAGCAGCTTAGGCCCTTCTGGGGGTGGCGAGCAGTACGTC.

This clonotype has a count of ten or more. V is TRBV5-1 and J is TRBJ1-2; D perhaps matches TRBD1 (5 bases). The CDR3 spans 14 residues. Germline values: CDR1 SGHRS, CDR2 YFSETQ. V lost 0 bases and J lost 3, with 9 bases in between. The CDR3 region is CASSLVQGYYGYTF. The CDR3 bases are TGCGCCAGCAGCTTGGTTCAGGGATACTATGGCTACACCTTC.

This clonotype was picked up many times. The V call is TRBV2, the J call TRBJ2-3; perhaps TRBD1 as D (6 bases). Trimming took off 5 bases at V and 6 bases at J, with 21 bases between the two ends. CDR1 and CDR2 from the germline V gene are SNHLY and FYNNEI. The CDR3 loop spans 16 amino acids. The CDR3: CASSIEDSGAGDTQYF. CDR3 coding DNA: TGTGCCAGCAGTATCGAGGACAGTGGGGCAGGGGATACGCAGTATTTT.

A word on this clonotype: A single base is all that separates this from a far larger clone, so a read error is likely. The V and J genes are TRBV7-6 and TRBJ2-1; tentatively, D is TRBD1 (6 bases). This CDR3 region has 18 residues. Germline-derived CDR1 and CDR2 are SGHVS and FNYEAQ. V was clipped by 5 bases and J by 6 bases, with 26 bases between them. The CDR3 sequence: CASSVRYSRTEAFNEQFF. DNA for the CDR3: TGTGCCAGCAGCGTAAGGTACAGTCGGACAGAGGCCTTCAATGAGCAGTTCTTC.

To note about this clonotype: A much larger clonotype is one base distant, so this may be a read error. This rearrangement joins TRBV19 to TRBJ1-1; D perhaps matches TRBD1 (5 bases). The CDR3 is made up of 16 amino acids. Trimming left V 5 bases short and J 5 bases short, with 21 bases between. The germline CDR1 and CDR2 sequences are LNHDA and SQIVND (reference sequence). The CDR3, as DNA: TGTGCCAGTAGTCAAAGTGCGAGGGGCCATACGACTGAAGCTTTCTTT. This codes for CASSQSARGHTTEAFF.

As regards this clonotype: A far bigger clonotype differs at one base, so this is likely a read error. This chain uses TRBV6-1 with TRBJ2-7; D is unclear. The ends were cut back, 5 bases at V and 4 bases at J, with 15 bases in the middle. The germline V gene encodes CDR1 MNHNS and CDR2 SASEGT. This CDR3 is built from 14 residues. CDR3 sequence: CASSSTMKLYEQYF. CDR3 DNA sequence: TGTGCCAGCAGTTCCACCATGAAGTTGTACGAGCAGTACTTC.

This clonotype has ten or more counts. This sequence joins TRBV29-1 and TRBJ1-3, with 8 bases lining up with TRBD1. Germline V gene data show CDR1 as SQVTM and CDR2 as ANQGSEA. The CDR3 contains 12 residues. CDR3 sequence reads: CRAQGAGNTIYF. The CDR3 DNA sequence: TGCAGAGCACAGGGGGCTGGAAACACCATATATTTT.

This clonotype was seen at least ten times. The chain has TRBV18 and TRBJ1-2; 9 bases fit TRBD1. The trim removed 3 bases at V and 8 bases at J, leaving 4 bases unmatched. CDR3 length: 13 residues. Germline V gives CDR1 KGHSH, CDR2 LQKENI. The chain's CDR3 is CASSPGQGWGYTF. The DNA for the CDR3 is TGTGCCAGCTCACCCGGACAGGGGTGGGGCTACACCTTC. Supplemented by reference TRBV18 and TRBJ1-2, the full variable domain reads NAGVMQNPRHLVRRRGQEARLRCSPMKGHSHVYWYRQLPEEGLKFMVYLQKENIIDESGMPKERFSAEFPKEGPSILRIQQVVRGDSAAYFCASSPGQGWGYTFGSGTRLTVV.

Notes on this clonotype: A read error is possible here, since a much larger clone lies one base away. For the CDR3, the DNA is TGTGTCATCGGAAGTGGACAGTACACCGGGGAGCTGTTTTTT. This codes for CVIGSGQYTGELFF. The chain links TRBV10-3 to TRBJ2-2, with D possibly TRBD1 on 6 matching bases. Germline V gene lookup returns CDR1 ENHRY and CDR2 SYGVKD. The CDR3 sequence is 14 residues long.

There are many counts of this clonotype. The chain links TRBV18 to TRBJ2-2; tentatively, D is TRBD1 (6 bases). From germline, CDR1 is KGHSH and CDR2 LQKENI. The V gene lost 4 bases and the J gene lost 1 base, with 10 bases spanning the gap. The CDR3 sequence is 15 residues long. CDR3 nucleotides: TGTGCCAGCTCACAGTCGGACAGGAACACCGGGGAGCTGTTTTTT. Translated: CASSQSDRNTGELFF.

Many counts were recorded for this clonotype. The chain employs TRBV4-3 and TRBJ1-2; unclear D gene. V was pared by 0 bases and J by 8 bases, with 16 bases between. The CDR3 consists of 15 residues. Germline CDR1 is LGHNA and CDR2 is YSLEER. CDR3 amino acids: CASSQDLDHTSGYTF. The CDR3 coding sequence is TGCGCCAGCAGCCAAGATTTGGACCATACCAGCGGCTACACCTTC.

The chain carries TRBV15 and TRBJ2-2, with D possibly called TRBD1 or TRBD2 (5 bases each). Germline V gives CDR1 LNHNV, CDR2 YYDKDF (reference sequence). V was shortened by 5 bases and J by 2 bases, with 18 bases between the two germline ends. The CDR3 extends over 17 amino acids. The CDR3 sequence is CATSANSGTGNTGELFF. The CDR3 DNA sequence: TGTGCCACCAGCGCTAATTCAGGGACGGGCAACACCGGGGAGCTGTTTTTT.

This clonotype is deemed medium-sized. This chain uses TRBV6-1 with TRBJ2-1; D unclear. The CDR3 contains 16 residues. In germline, CDR1 is MNHNS, CDR2 SASEGT. V gave up 2 bases and J gave up 5 bases, with 16 bases separating them. The DNA of the CDR3 is TGTGCCAGCAGTGAATCTGGCGGAGCCGGCAACAATGAGCAGTTCTTC. Residues: CASSESGGAGNNEQFF.

This clonotype was counted once. It is likely a read error, because the conserved phenylalanine at the end of the CDR3 is missing. The chain links TRBV20-1 to TRBJ1-6; no clear D gene. V was trimmed by 6 bases and J by 0 bases, leaving 12 bases between them. Germline values: CDR1 DFQATT, CDR2 SNEGSKA (reference sequence). The CDR3 runs to 15 residues. This CDR3 reads CSARTIPSYNSPLHS. The CDR3 nucleotides are TGCAGTGCACGGACCATCCCCTCCTATAATTCACCCCTCCACTCT.

This clonotype has ten or more counts. V is TRBV28 and J is TRBJ2-7, with TRBD2 identical over 13 bases. V was pared by 8 bases and J by 4 bases, with 5 bases of the junction left unmatched. Germline CDR1 is MDHEN and CDR2 is SYDVKM. The CDR3 sequence is 14 residues long. In DNA, the CDR3 is TGTGCCAGCTTGGGACTAGCGGGAATTTACGAGCAGTACTTC. Protein sequence: CASLGLAGIYEQYF. The full variable domain, its missing parts supplied by reference TRBV28 and TRBJ2-7, is DVKVTQSSRYLVKRTGEKVFLECVQDMDHENMFWYRQDPGLGLRLIYFSYDVKMKEKGDIPEGYSVSREKKERFSLILESASTNQTSMYLCASLGLAGIYEQYFGPGTRLTVT.